Sequencing of this T cell receptor beta chain was carried out in a study of low-dose radiotherapy and immunotherapy resistance in tumors. Study information: Cohort 1 got 0.5 Gy per fraction every 2 weeks, 6.5 Gy in total. Cohort 2 patients were irradiated with 1 Gy every two weeks, reaching 13 Gy over 26 weeks.

Gene-specific TRAV and TRBV primers were used for first-strand cDNA, covering alpha and beta chains. A constant-region primer paired with the V-primer adapter amplified TCRs over approximately 19 PCR cycles. TCRdb passed the reads through MiXCR, listing each CDR3 protein once. The sample shows approximately 84,000 distinct CDR3 sequences, 15% to 20% of them seen only once. Described time point: after trial treatment. The treatment was: LDRT plus nivolumab, ipilimumab, low-dose cyclophosphamide and aspirin (RACIN trial). It was nivolumab, ipilimumab, aspirin, low-dose cyclophosphamide and low-dose radiotherapy that donors received. Advanced solid tumors lacking tumor-infiltrating lymphocytes were present in eligible patients. In this sample, this clonotype turned up many times. CDR1 LNHDA and CDR2 SQIVND come from the germline V gene (reference sequence). There are 17 residues in the CDR3. After removal of 2 bases from V and 5 bases from J, the junction contained 12 bases not matched to a gene.

This chain links TRBV19 with TRBJ2-7, with 10 bases aligning to TRBD1. The sequences come from PBMCs, collected after low-dose radiotherapy plus immunotherapy. This receptor was obtained from a male donor with prostate cancer. CDR3 DNA: TGTGCCAGTAGTATATCCTTTACCGGGACAGGGGCCAACGAGCAGTACTTC. It encodes CASSISFTGTGANEQYF.